Described below is a single TCR beta chain sequence and its context. Germline V gene lookup returns CDR1 MNHNS and CDR2 SASEGT. Trimming took off 3 bases at V and 8 bases at J, with 20 bases between the two ends. The CDR3 has 16 amino acids. Splitting of CD4+ cells produced CD45RA+ naive and CD45RA-negative memory subsets. Repertoires were generated with immunoSEQ multiplex PCR, while TCRdb's copy carries only in-frame clones and drops some. The table lists over 1.4 million clones, 96% of them singletons. The data originate from a study of shared clonotypes between healthy human individuals. Sequenced: naive CD4+ T cells sorted from blood. Subset: CD45RA+ positively selected. The V and J genes are TRBV6-1 and TRBJ2-1; TRBD1 might be the D (5 bases). The clonotype comes from a man aged 30 to 45 in good health. In DNA, the CDR3 is TGTGCCAGCAGTGATGTCGGCAGGGTAAGATCCGATGAGCAGTTCTTC. Translating gives CASSDVGRVRSDEQFF.